This T cell receptor beta chain was profiled in a study of post-analysis software for immune sequencing data. Study details: The cohort encompassed relapsing-remitting, secondary progressive and progressive-relapsing multiple sclerosis disease courses. The study, taken as a whole, reports: When patients were compared with controls, about five TRBV segments were more frequent, TRBV5-6, TRBV5-1 and TRBV20-1 among them.

For this clonotype: Its cognate antigen is unknown.

The V end lost 7 bases, the J end lost 6 bases, and 13 bases lay between the germline ends. The CDR3 runs 13 residues. In germline, CDR1 is MNHNS, CDR2 SASEGT. Unique molecular identifiers featured in each of the TCR beta cDNA libraries. Each CDR3 protein is one row after TCRdb ran MiXCR on the PCR reads. The sample consists of approximately 460,000 distinct CDR3 sequences, nearly 45% of them appearing once. This rearrangement joins TRBV6-1 to TRBJ2-1; possibly TRBD1 for D (6 bases). The receptor comes from a girl between 10 and 17 years old with multiple sclerosis. The sequenced sample consisted of blood. For the CDR3, the DNA is TGTGCCAGCAAGAACAGGGTCGGCAATGAGCAGTTCTTC. Translation gives CASKNRVGNEQFF.